The 21 T cell receptor beta chains given below trace back to one sample, sequenced in a study of beta chain features in type 1 diabetes. Of the isolated RNA, all was reverse transcribed, and so the sequenced material was expressed TCRB transcripts. Sequenced by immunoSEQ multiplex PCR; TCRdb stores in-frame clones only, minus some. Of around 250,000 clones in the sample, roughly 70% are singletons; the top ten hold approximately 0.05%. The sample consisted of naive CD4+ T cells from blood. Every receptor here comes from a man younger than 45 in good health.

This chain links TRBV5-1 with TRBJ2-1; 8 positions match TRBD1. Germline V lookup: CDR1 SGHRS, CDR2 YFSETQ. CDR3 size: 12 residues. V was clipped by 7 bases and J by 9 bases; unmatched bases: 6. CDR3 in DNA: TGCGCCAGCTCAACAGGGGGTATTGAGCAGTTCTTC. Its protein is CASSTGGIEQFF.

This clone was recorded a few times. The chain combines TRBV30 with TRBJ1-5; D uncertain. Trimming stripped 1 base from V and 6 bases from J, with 10 bases between. Germline lookup yields CDR1 GTSNPN and CDR2 SVGIG (reference sequence). This CDR3 has 13 amino acids. The chain's CDR3 is CAWSGSTLQPQHF. The CDR3 nucleotides are TGTGCCTGGAGTGGGTCCACCCTTCAGCCCCAGCATTTT.

J is TRBJ2-1 and V is TRBV21-1; the table calls TRBD1, which could not be checked here. TRBV21-1 is tagged as a pseudogene. The CDR3 runs to 13 residues. The CDR3 bases are TGTGCCAGCAGCAAACGTGGGACACAGATTCAGTTCTTC. Translated, it gives CASSKRGTQIQFF.

The V call is TRBV28, the J call TRBJ2-1; a weak D match, TRBD1 (5 bases). Germline assignment: CDR1 MDHEN and CDR2 SYDVKM. Trimming pared 5 bases from V and 3 bases from J, leaving 17 bases between. CDR3 length: 16 residues. DNA of the CDR3: TGTGCCAGCAGTAGGGGCCTCAGGGCCGACTACAATGAGCAGTTCTTC. Its protein product is CASSRGLRADYNEQFF.

In this sample, this clone turned up a few times. The chain joins TRBV28 to TRBJ2-7; perhaps TRBD1 as D (5 bases). Trimming shortened V by 6 bases and J by 5 bases, and 14 bases separated the two germline ends. This CDR3 has 13 residues. The germline V gene has CDR1 MDHEN and CDR2 SYDVKM. Here the CDR3 DNA reads TGTGCCAGCAGGCCCTCGACAGAGAACGAGCAGTACTTC. It codes for CASRPSTENEQYF.

The chain joins TRBV6-5 to TRBJ2-1; D is unclear. V gave up 6 bases and J gave up 15 bases, with 21 bases separating them. The CDR3 length is 13 residues. Germline assignment: CDR1 MNHEY and CDR2 SVGAGI. The CDR3 protein is CASRSRHPRVRFF. For the CDR3, the DNA is TGTGCCAGCAGGTCCCGACACCCCCGAGTTCGGTTCTTC.

Notes on this clone: One end of the junction fails to match germline, which may point to a read error. The chain is built from TRBV4-1 and TRBJ1-3, with 9 bases lining up with TRBD1. The length of the CDR3 is 11 residues. Germline V gene data show CDR1 as MGHRA and CDR2 as YSYEKL. This chain's CDR3 is CASSQGQGLTF. Here the CDR3 DNA reads TGCGCCAGCAGCCAGGGACAGGGCCTAACTTTT.

The chain uses TRBV5-1 and TRBJ2-3; the D is unclear. V was shortened by 4 bases and J by 5 bases, with 14 bases between the two germline ends. The CDR3 runs 14 residues. CDR1 SGHRS and CDR2 YFSETQ come from the germline V gene. The CDR3 protein is CASSLRPEGDTQYF. CDR3 sequence (DNA): TGCGCCAGCAGCCTCCGACCCGAAGGAGATACGCAGTATTTT.

The chain is built from TRBV18 and TRBJ2-5, with D possibly being TRBD1 or TRBD2 (6 bases each). The CDR3 extends over 13 amino acids. CDR1 and CDR2 (germline): KGHSH, LQKENI. V dropped 2 bases and J dropped 9 bases, with 13 bases sitting between them. As DNA, the CDR3 is TGTGCCAGCTCACCAGGGGACACGGGGGCCCAGTACTTC. Amino acid sequence: CASSPGDTGAQYF.

The chain is built from TRBV5-1 and TRBJ1-1, with TRBD1 as a possible D gene (5 bases). This CDR3 has 14 amino acids. CDR1 and CDR2 (germline): SGHRS, YFSETQ. Trimming took 5 bases from V and 3 from J, leaving 14 bases between them. In DNA, the CDR3 is TGCGCCAGCAGTCCCGACAGTATCTACACTGAAGCTTTCTTT. It translates to CASSPDSIYTEAFF.

The chain links TRBV4-3 to TRBJ2-3; weak D call: TRBD1 (7 bases). The CDR3 has 15 amino acids. Germline CDR1 LGHNA, CDR2 YSLEER. V lost 5 bases and J lost 0, with 12 bases in between. The CDR3 DNA is TGCGCCAGCAGCTTACAGGGGACTAGCACAGATACGCAGTATTTT. This codes for CASSLQGTSTDTQYF.

The chain recombines TRBV29-1 with TRBJ2-1; weak D call: TRBD1 (6 bases). This CDR3 is 13 amino acids long. V was trimmed by 3 bases and J by 15 bases, leaving 21 bases between them. The germline gives CDR1 SQVTM, CDR2 ANQGSEA. The CDR3 coding sequence is TGCAGCGTTGATGGCAGGGCCCACAGGGCTGGGTTCTTC. Translation: CSVDGRAHRAGFF.

V usage is TRBV11-2 and J usage is TRBJ2-3; TRBD1 agrees at 7 bases. The CDR3 runs to 16 residues. Trimming took 5 bases from V and 0 from J; bases not matched to a gene: 8. The germline V gene encodes CDR1 SGHAT and CDR2 FQNNGV. The CDR3 DNA follows: TGTGCCAGCAGCCCAGCAGGGGGATCTAGCACAGATACGCAGTATTTT. Amino acid sequence: CASSPAGGSSTDTQYF.

With regard to this clone: Other DNA sequences of this sample code for an identical CDR3. V is TRBV7-2 and J is TRBJ2-1; 7 nucleotides agree with TRBD1. The CDR3 is 15 residues long. Unmatched junction bases numbered 3, after V lost 1 base and J lost 3 bases. Germline CDR1 reads SGHTA; CDR2 reads FQGNSA. CDR3 DNA: TGTGCCAGCAGCTTAGACAGGGGCGACTACAATGAGCAGTTCTTC. This gives the protein CASSLDRGDYNEQFF.

This clone has just a few counts. The V call is TRBV30, the J call TRBJ2-1; perhaps D is TRBD1 or TRBD2 (5 bases each). Trimming stripped 3 bases from V and 6 bases from J, with 15 bases between. The CDR3 has 14 amino acids. Looked up from germline, CDR1 is GTSNPN and CDR2 is SVGIG (reference sequence). The CDR3 nucleotides read TGTGCCTGGAGACAATTCCGGGACGGCAATGAGCAGTTCTTC. Its protein product is CAWRQFRDGNEQFF.

As regards this clone: Its ends do not fully match the called genes, so a read error is possible. The chain links TRBV2 to TRBJ2-7; 7 positions match TRBD2. CDR3 size: 12 residues. Germline V CDR1 and CDR2: SNHLY, FYNNEI. DNA for the CDR3: TGTGCCAGCAGGGAAGGACTAGTCGAGCAGTACTTC. This translates into CASREGLVEQYF.

The genes are TRBV6-5 and TRBJ1-1; D remains ambiguous. V was pared by 8 bases and J by 3 bases, with 13 bases between. Germline assignment: CDR1 MNHEY and CDR2 SVGAGI. The CDR3 runs to 13 residues. CDR3 loop: CASRSDRDTEAFF. The CDR3 DNA is TGTGCCAGCCGCTCCGATAGGGACACTGAAGCTTTCTTT.

CDR3 amino acids: CASGGSDTQYF. In nucleotides, the CDR3 is TGTGCCAGCGGAGGGTCAGATACGCAGTATTTT. The chain recombines TRBV11-2 with TRBJ2-3, with a weak D call TRBD2 (6 bases). The V gene lost 8 bases and the J gene lost 4 bases, with 7 bases spanning the gap. Germline-derived CDR1 and CDR2 are SGHAT and FQNNGV. The CDR3 extends over 11 amino acids.

The chain is built from TRBV30 and TRBJ2-2; TRBD1 or TRBD2 may be the D gene (5 bases each). Germline V gene lookup returns CDR1 GTSNPN and CDR2 SVGIG (reference sequence). The ends were cut back, 2 bases at V and 2 bases at J, with 12 bases in the middle. CDR3 length: 15 amino acids. CDR3 residues: CAWSLTGANTGELFF. The CDR3 DNA reads as TGTGCCTGGAGTTTAACCGGGGCTAACACCGGGGAGCTGTTTTTT. Based on the CDR3 plus reference TRBV30 and TRBJ2-2, the full variable domain is SQTIHQWPATLVQPVGSPLSLECTVEGTSNPNLYWYRQAAGRGLQLLFYSVGIGQISSEVPQNLSASRPQDRQFILSSKKLLLSDSGFYLCAWSLTGANTGELFFGEGSRLTVL.

This chain connects TRBV4-3 to TRBJ2-5; 10 bases fit TRBD2. V was pared by 0 bases and J by 9 bases, with 16 bases of the junction left unmatched. The CDR3 is made up of 18 amino acids. From germline, CDR1 is LGHNA and CDR2 YSLEER. The CDR3 DNA is TGCGCCAGCAGCCAAGATCAAGTAGCGGGAGGTCGGGGGGCGGCCCAGTACTTC. This sequence encodes CASSQDQVAGGRGAAQYF.

The table lists this clone with a count of one. V and J are TRBV7-9 and TRBJ1-5; no clear D gene. V shed 6 bases and J shed 0 bases, with 6 bases lying between them. The CDR3 consists of 13 residues. The germline V gene encodes CDR1 SEHNR and CDR2 FQNEAQ (reference sequence). The CDR3 loop is CASSPTSNQPQHF. The CDR3 coding sequence is TGTGCCAGCAGTCCTACTAGCAATCAGCCCCAGCATTTT.